Listed below are T cell receptor beta chains from one sample, sequenced in a study of radiotherapy plus CTLA-4 blockade in lung cancer. Using immunoSEQ multiplex PCR, the repertoire was profiled, and TCRdb retains in-frame clones only, with some absent. The data contain roughly 50,000 clones, more than 75% of them singletons. The sequencing here drew on peripheral blood, taken from a patient treated with radiotherapy plus ipilimumab. The receptors were gathered from a human donor with non-small cell lung cancer who had stable disease on radiotherapy plus ipilimumab. CDR3s include the opening cysteine and the closing phenylalanine or tryptophan. D genes are given only for firm matches. The size entry is marked missing in some rows and otherwise reads once, few, many or a size class.

d_gene	j_gene	abundance	v_gene	CDR3nt	CDR3aa
TRBD1	TRBJ2-7	.	TRBV10-3	TGTGCCATCAGTGAGGTAGGGGGCGGTTACGAGCAGTACTTC	CAISEVGGGYEQYF
TRBD1	TRBJ2-7	.	TRBV4-3	TGCGCCAGCAGCCAAGATAAGGGACAGCGCTACGAGCAGTACTTC	CASSQDKGQRYEQYF
TRBD1	TRBJ2-7	.	TRBV5-1	TGCGCCAGCAGCTTGGTGCCACAGGGGGCGCTCGGTTACGAGCAGTACTTC	CASSLVPQGALGYEQYF
TRBD1	TRBJ2-1	.	TRBV2	TGTGCCAGCAGTGATGGACAGGGTGCCTACAATGAGCAGTTCTTC	CASSDGQGAYNEQFF
.	TRBJ2-6	.	TRBV5-4	TGTGCCAGCAGCCCTCGAGCCATCTCTGGGGCCAACGTCCTGACTTTC	CASSPRAISGANVLTF
TRBD2	TRBJ2-7	few	TRBV29-1	TGCAGCGTTGAAGAGGTGGGGACTAACTCCTACGAGCAGTACTTC	CSVEEVGTNSYEQYF
.	TRBJ2-3	.	TRBV7-3	TGTGCCAGCAGCTATCTTATCGATCCCACCGGGGATACGCAGTATTTT	CASSYLIDPTGDTQYF
.	TRBJ2-5	.	TRBV5-4	TGTGCCAGCAGCCCCAGCGGAGGGGAAGAGACCCAGTACTTC	CASSPSGGEETQYF
.	TRBJ1-6	.	TRBV30	TGTGCCTGGAGGTCCAGTTATAATTCACCCCTCCACTTT	CAWRSSYNSPLHF
TRBD1	TRBJ1-6	.	TRBV27	TGTGCCAGCAGTTTAGGGGACAGCTATAATTCACCCCTCCACTTT	CASSLGDSYNSPLHF
TRBD2	TRBJ2-1	.	TRBV25-1	TGTGCCAGCGCGGGCGGGAGGGAGCTGGGTGAGCAGTTCTTC	CASAGGRELGEQFF
.	TRBJ1-6	.	TRBV6-4	TGTGCCAGTGCAACCGACGGGGTTAATTCACCCCTCCACTTT	CASATDGVNSPLHF
.	TRBJ2-1	.	TRBV4-1	TGCGCCAGCAGCCAACCAAAGGAAGGGGGGGGCAATGAGCAGTTCTTC	CASSQPKEGGGNEQFF
.	TRBJ2-6	.	TRBV6-4	TGTGCCAGCAGTGAGGACAGCTCTGGGGCCAACGTCCTGACTTTC	CASSEDSSGANVLTF
TRBD1	TRBJ1-2	once	TRBV25-1	TGTGCCAGCAGTGATTCGTTTAGGCCGGGACAGGGGACCTATGGCTACACCTTC	CASSDSFRPGQGTYGYTF
TRBD1	TRBJ1-5	once	TRBV7-2	TGTGCCAGCAGCTGGGGACAGGGTAATCATCAGCCCCAGCATTTT	CASSWGQGNHQPQHF
.	TRBJ1-4	.	TRBV28	TGTGCCAGCAGGCAGGGCCTAAATGAAAAACTGTTTTTT	CASRQGLNEKLFF
TRBD1	TRBJ2-3	.	TRBV6-5	TGTGCCAGCAGTCCCTCGCAGGGGGCAGATACGCAGTATTTT	CASSPSQGADTQYF
TRBD1	TRBJ1-2	.	TRBV2	TGTGCCAGCAGGGTGGGACAGGCAGTCTATGGCTACACCTTC	CASRVGQAVYGYTF
TRBD1	TRBJ1-5	.	TRBV19	TGTGCCAGTAGCTTGGGACAGGGCCGGCGCAATCAGCCCCAGCATTTT	CASSLGQGRRNQPQHF